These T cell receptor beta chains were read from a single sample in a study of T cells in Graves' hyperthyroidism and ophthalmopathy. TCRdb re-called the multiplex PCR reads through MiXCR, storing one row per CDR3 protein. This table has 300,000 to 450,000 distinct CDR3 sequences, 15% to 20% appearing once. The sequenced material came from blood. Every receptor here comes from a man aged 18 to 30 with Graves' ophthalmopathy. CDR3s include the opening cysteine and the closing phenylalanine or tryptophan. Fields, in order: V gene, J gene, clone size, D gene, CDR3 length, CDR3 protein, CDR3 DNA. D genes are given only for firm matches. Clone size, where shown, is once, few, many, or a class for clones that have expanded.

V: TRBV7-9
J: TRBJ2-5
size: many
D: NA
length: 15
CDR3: CASSYTSNVGETQYF
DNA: TGTGCCAGCAGCTACACTAGTAACGTCGGGGAGACCCAGTACTTC

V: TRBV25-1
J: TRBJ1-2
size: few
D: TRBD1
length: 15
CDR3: CASSELGQGYYGYTF
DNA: TGTGCCAGCAGTGAACTTGGACAGGGATACTATGGCTACACCTTC

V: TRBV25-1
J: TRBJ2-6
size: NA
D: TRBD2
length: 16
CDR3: CASSTSGGSGANVLTF
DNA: TGTGCCAGCAGTACTAGCGGGGGGTCTGGGGCCAACGTCCTGACTTTC

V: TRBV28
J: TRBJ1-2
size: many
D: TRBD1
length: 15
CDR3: CASLMKDRDVYGYTF
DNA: TGTGCCAGCTTGATGAAAGACAGGGACGTCTATGGCTACACCTTC

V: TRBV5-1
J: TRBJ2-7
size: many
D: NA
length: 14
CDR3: CASSLGTALDEQYF
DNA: TGCGCCAGCAGCTTAGGGACGGCCCTCGACGAGCAGTACTTC

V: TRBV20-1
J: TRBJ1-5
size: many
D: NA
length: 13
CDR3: CSASRTAVKPQHF
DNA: TGCAGTGCTAGTAGAACAGCCGTTAAACCCCAGCATTTT

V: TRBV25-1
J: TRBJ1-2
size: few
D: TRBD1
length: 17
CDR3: CASSARETQGDNYGYTF
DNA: TGTGCCAGCAGTGCACGAGAGACACAGGGGGACAACTATGGCTACACCTTC

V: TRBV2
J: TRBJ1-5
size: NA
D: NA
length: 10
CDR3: CASSGTAQHF
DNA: TGTGCCAGCAGTGGGACAGCTCAGCATTTT

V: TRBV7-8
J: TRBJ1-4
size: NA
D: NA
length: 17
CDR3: CASSLLARGPTNEKLFF
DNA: TGTGCCAGCAGCTTACTCGCCCGGGGGCCAACTAATGAAAAACTGTTTTTT

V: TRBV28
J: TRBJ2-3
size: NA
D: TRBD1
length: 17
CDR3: CASSDGTGPDFADTQYF
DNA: TGTGCCAGCAGTGACGGGACAGGGCCGGATTTCGCAGATACGCAGTATTTT

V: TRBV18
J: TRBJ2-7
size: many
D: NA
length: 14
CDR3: CASSLRDNYYEQYF
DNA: TGTGCCAGCTCGCTCCGGGACAATTACTACGAGCAGTACTTC

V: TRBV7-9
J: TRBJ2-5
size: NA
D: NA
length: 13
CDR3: CASSSHPGETQYF
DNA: TGTGCCAGCAGCTCCCACCCCGGGGAGACCCAGTACTTC

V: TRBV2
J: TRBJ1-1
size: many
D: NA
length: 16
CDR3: CASSEFTGKWNTEAFF
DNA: TGTGCCAGCAGTGAATTTACAGGGAAATGGAACACTGAAGCTTTCTTT

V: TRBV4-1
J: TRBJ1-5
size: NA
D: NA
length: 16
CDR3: CASSQGQAKGNQPQHF
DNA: TGCGCCAGCAGCCAGGGGCAGGCGAAGGGCAATCAGCCCCAGCATTTT

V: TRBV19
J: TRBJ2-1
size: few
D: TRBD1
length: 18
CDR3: CASTKVGGQGYSYNEQFF
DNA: TGTGCCAGTACCAAAGTGGGGGGACAGGGATACTCCTACAATGAGCAGTTCTTC

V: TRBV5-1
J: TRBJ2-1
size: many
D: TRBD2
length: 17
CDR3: CASSFGTSGGSYNEQFF
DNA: TGCGCCAGCAGCTTTGGGACTAGCGGGGGCTCCTACAATGAGCAGTTCTTC

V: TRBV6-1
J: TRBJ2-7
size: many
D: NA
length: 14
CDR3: CASSRGVASYEQYF
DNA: TGTGCCAGCAGCAGAGGGGTTGCCTCCTACGAGCAGTACTTC

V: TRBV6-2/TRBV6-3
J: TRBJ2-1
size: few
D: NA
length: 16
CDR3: CASSYGPGLSYNEQFF
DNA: TGTGCCAGCAGTTATGGCCCAGGGCTTTCCTACAATGAGCAGTTCTTC

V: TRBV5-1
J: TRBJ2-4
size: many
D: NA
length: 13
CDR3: CASRWDGQNIQYF
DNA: TGCGCCAGCAGATGGGACGGCCAAAACATTCAGTACTTC

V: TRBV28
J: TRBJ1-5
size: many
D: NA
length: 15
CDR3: CASSPGTDFNQPQHF
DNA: TGTGCCAGCAGCCCCGGGACGGATTTCAATCAGCCCCAGCATTTT

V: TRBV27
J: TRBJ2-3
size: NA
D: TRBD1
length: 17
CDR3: CASSLNSARQGADTQYF
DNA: TGTGCCAGCAGTTTAAATAGCGCTCGGCAGGGGGCAGATACGCAGTATTTT

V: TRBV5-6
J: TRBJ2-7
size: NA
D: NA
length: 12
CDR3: CASRTASVEQYF
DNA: TGTGCCAGCAGGACAGCGAGCGTCGAGCAGTACTTC

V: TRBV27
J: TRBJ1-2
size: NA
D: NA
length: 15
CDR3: CASSFRGPASLGYTF
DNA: TGTGCCAGCAGTTTTAGAGGACCCGCAAGTCTCGGCTACACCTTC

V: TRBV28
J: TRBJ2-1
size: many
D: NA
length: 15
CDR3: CASSFDSLSYNEQFF
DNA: TGTGCCAGCAGTTTCGACAGCTTAAGCTACAATGAGCAGTTCTTC

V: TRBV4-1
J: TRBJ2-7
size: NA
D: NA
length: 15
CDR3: CASSQEGVGGGEQYF
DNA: TGCGCCAGCAGCCAAGAGGGTGTTGGAGGAGGCGAGCAGTACTTC

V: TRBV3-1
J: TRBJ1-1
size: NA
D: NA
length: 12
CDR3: CASSQGSGTAFF
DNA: TGTGCCAGCAGCCAAGGTTCCGGGACGGCTTTCTTT

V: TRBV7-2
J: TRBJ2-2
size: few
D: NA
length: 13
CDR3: CASSFYQTGELFF
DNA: TGTGCCAGCAGCTTCTATCAGACCGGGGAGCTGTTTTTT

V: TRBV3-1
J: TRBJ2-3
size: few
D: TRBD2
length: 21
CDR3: CASSQTTSGGPYSLLTDTQYF
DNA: TGTGCCAGCAGCCAAACCACTAGCGGGGGGCCCTACTCACTTCTGACAGATACGCAGTATTTT

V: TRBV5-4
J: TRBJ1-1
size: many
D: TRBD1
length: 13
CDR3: CASSPGGFTEAFF
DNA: TGTGCCAGCAGCCCAGGGGGTTTCACTGAAGCTTTCTTT

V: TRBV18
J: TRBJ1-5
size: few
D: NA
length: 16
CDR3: CASSTSSGRTNQPQHF
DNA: TGTGCCAGCTCAACGAGTTCGGGACGGACCAATCAGCCCCAGCATTTT

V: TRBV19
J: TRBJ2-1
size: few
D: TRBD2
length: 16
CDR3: CASSITSGGDYNEQFF
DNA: TGTGCCAGTAGTATAACTAGCGGGGGGGATTACAATGAGCAGTTCTTC

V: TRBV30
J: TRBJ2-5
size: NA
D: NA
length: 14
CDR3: CAWRARGVQETQYF
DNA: TGTGCCTGGAGAGCCAGGGGGGTACAAGAGACCCAGTACTTC

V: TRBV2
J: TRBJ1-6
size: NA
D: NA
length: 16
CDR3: CASSESRGAVGSPLHF
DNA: TGTGCCAGCAGTGAATCCCGGGGTGCTGTAGGATCACCCCTCCACTTT

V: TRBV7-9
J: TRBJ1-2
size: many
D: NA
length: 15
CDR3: CASSLETSLAAGYTF
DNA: TGTGCCAGCAGCTTAGAGACATCCTTGGCAGCTGGCTACACCTTC

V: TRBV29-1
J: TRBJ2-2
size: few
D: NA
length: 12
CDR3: CSVEMGPGELFF
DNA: TGCAGCGTTGAAATGGGGCCCGGGGAGCTGTTTTTT

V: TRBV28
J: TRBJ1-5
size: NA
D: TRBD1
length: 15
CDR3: CASSLGQGFRQPQHF
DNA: TGTGCCAGCAGTTTAGGACAGGGGTTCCGTCAGCCCCAGCATTTT

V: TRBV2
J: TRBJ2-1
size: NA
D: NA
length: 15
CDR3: CASSERGRAYNEQFF
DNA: TGTGCCAGCAGTGAACGGGGGCGAGCGTACAATGAGCAGTTCTTC